This T cell receptor beta chain was sequenced in a study of blood T cell repertoires in COVID-19 (TCRdb year 2020). In the study overall: Samples covering the acute and convalescent phases of COVID-19 were provided by collaborators in the United States, Italy and Spain. The material from the prospective study consisted of cDNA or gDNA derived from T cells, B-cell-depleted T cells, or PBMCs. The dataset comprised deeply sampled blood TCRbeta repertoires from subjects exposed to, actively infected with, or recovered from COVID-19. The repertoires were released in a freely available public database meant as a resource for research on the immune response to SARS-CoV-2. The samples were drawn from two sources: the first 160 participants of the ongoing ImmuneRACE study, and fewer than 1,500 subjects contributed by 6 global collaborators. A de-identified subject ID, COVID-19 status, age in years and sex were almost always included in the sample metadata. Where available, HLA class I and class II types were taken from metadata supplied by the sample provider and were not determined by assay-based typing. Broad study findings and their caveats: The quantity of clinical and demographic metadata differed by source and by participant and was supplied without curation.

TCRbeta CDR3 regions were amplified from genomic DNA using the immunoSEQ Assay, a bias-controlled multiplex PCR. The authors' analysis ran thus. Within the assay, amplification of reference gene primers was used to estimate how many nucleated cells each sample contained. To quantify the absolute abundance of each unique TCRbeta CDR3 rearrangement, sequence reads were collapsed and filtered. For each sample, productive Simpson clonality was calculated as the square root of Simpson's diversity index across productive rearrangements. Here the immuneACCESS table is served through TCRdb, limited to in-frame sequences with V and J called. Missing clones are a known gap in these copies; in checked studies unresolved V genes cover under half, and the rest lacks a known reason. D and trimming come from the DNA, and the V and J calls and clone size come from that table. The sample table records some 28,000 clones; over 75% of these occur just once. The ten largest clones take up 20% to 30% of the sample.

Reading the germline V gene gives CDR1 LGHNT and CDR2 FRNRAP. Cut back by 1 base and 4 bases, the V and J ends lie 8 bases apart. The CDR3 spans 13 residues, from the cysteine through the phenylalanine. Left in the record is the CDR3 DNA by itself, 39 bases read in frame from the first base. Collaborating institutions collected whole blood in K2EDTA tubes following their own protocols. For TCRbeta analysis, collaborator samples were shipped as frozen whole blood, as isolated PBMCs, or as DNA extracted from either sample type. As for this clone: Its cognate antigen has yet to be identified. Per-nucleotide qualities are absent, and no much larger clonotype sits a single base away.

The V gene is TRBV12-5 and the J gene is TRBJ2-7; perhaps TRBD1 is the D gene, with 7 bases matching. The TCR comes from a human donor in a cohort sampled during active COVID-19. Specimen: peripheral blood. The nucleotide sequence is given as TGTGCTAGTGGTTTGGCAGGGGGGTACGAGCAGTACTTC. This gives the protein CASGLAGGYEQYF.